This record looks at one T cell receptor (beta chain) sequence and its context. The antigen is undetermined. PCR involved 60 Vbeta and 13 Jbeta primers. Profiling relied on immunoSEQ multiplex PCR, and the TCRdb table lists in-frame clones only, not all of them. This sample has roughly 100,000 clones; around 86% occur once, and the top ten carry around 6.9%. This sample is drawn from a study of cytomegalovirus exposure and HLA in healthy donors. Overall study context: Unique TCRs numbering around 80 million, obtained from HLA-typed donors, made up an early data release. Whole-study findings and limits: Sequencing depth across donors, presence/absence analyses assumed, was roughly uniform. Later work found that TCR association rates differed between HLA loci; DRB1 had the most and HLA-C the fewest.

V was clipped by 0 bases and J by 10 bases; unmatched bases: 7. The germline gives CDR1 SGHNT, CDR2 YYREEE (reference sequence). The CDR3 extends over 14 amino acids. The chain is built from TRBV5-4 and TRBJ1-1; 9 bases line up with TRBD1. The sequencing input was PBMCs. The clonotype comes from a man aged 30 to 39 in good health and CMV-seropositive. CDR3 nucleotide sequence: TGTGCCAGCAGCTTGGTTACAGGGGGCGAGGGAGCTTTCTTT. Its translation: CASSLVTGGEGAFF.